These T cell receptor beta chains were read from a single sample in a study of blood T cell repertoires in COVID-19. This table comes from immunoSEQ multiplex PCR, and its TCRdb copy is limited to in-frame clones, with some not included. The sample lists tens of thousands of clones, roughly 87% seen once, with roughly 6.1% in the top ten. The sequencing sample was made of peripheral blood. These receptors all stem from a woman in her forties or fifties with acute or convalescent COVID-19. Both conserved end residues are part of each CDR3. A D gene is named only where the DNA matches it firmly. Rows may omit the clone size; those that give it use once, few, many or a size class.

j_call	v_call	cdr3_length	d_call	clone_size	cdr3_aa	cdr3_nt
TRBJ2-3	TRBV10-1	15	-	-	CARRETVGVADTQYF	TGCGCCAGAAGAGAAACCGTTGGAGTGGCAGATACGCAGTATTTT
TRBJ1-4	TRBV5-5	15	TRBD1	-	CASSGRTGINEKLFF	TGTGCCAGCAGCGGCCGGACAGGGATTAATGAAAAACTGTTTTTT
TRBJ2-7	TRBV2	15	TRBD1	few	CASTLGQGVSYEQYF	TGTGCCAGCACCCTAGGACAGGGGGTATCCTACGAGCAGTACTTC
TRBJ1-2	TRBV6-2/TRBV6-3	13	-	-	CASSYQVNYGYTF	TGTGCCAGCAGTTACCAGGTCAACTATGGCTACACCTTC
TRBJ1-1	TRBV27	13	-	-	CASSLSTGTEAFF	TGTGCCAGCAGTTTATCGACGGGCACTGAAGCTTTCTTT
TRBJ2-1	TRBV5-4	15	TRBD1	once	CASSLDRGVYNEQFF	TGTGCCAGCAGCCTCGACAGGGGGGTTTACAATGAGCAGTTCTTC
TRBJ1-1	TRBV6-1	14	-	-	CASIPKRDGFEAFF	TGTGCCAGCATTCCTAAGCGGGACGGATTTGAAGCTTTCTTT
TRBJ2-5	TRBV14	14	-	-	CASSLQGPQETQYF	TGTGCCAGCAGTCTACAGGGTCCTCAAGAGACCCAGTACTTC
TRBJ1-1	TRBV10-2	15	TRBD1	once	CASTGTANGGTEAFF	TGCGCCAGCACTGGGACAGCGAACGGGGGTACTGAAGCTTTCTTT
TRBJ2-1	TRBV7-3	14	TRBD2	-	CASSLAGGDREQFF	TGTGCCAGCAGCCTAGCGGGGGGTGATCGTGAGCAGTTCTTC
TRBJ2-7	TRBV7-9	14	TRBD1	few	CASSKGQGAYEQYF	TGTGCCAGCAGCAAGGGACAGGGAGCCTACGAGCAGTACTTC
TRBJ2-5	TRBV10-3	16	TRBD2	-	CAISETSGGKQETQYF	TGTGCCATCAGTGAGACTAGCGGGGGGAAGCAAGAGACCCAGTACTTC
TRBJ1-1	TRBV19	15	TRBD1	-	CASQQGARGNTEAFF	TGTGCCAGTCAACAGGGGGCGCGAGGAAACACTGAAGCTTTCTTT
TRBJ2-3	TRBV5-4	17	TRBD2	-	CASSKGLAGSSTDTQYF	TGTGCCAGCAGCAAGGGACTAGCGGGATCTAGCACAGATACGCAGTATTTT
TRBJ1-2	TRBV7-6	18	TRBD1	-	CASSPLGQGASLNYGYTF	TGTGCCAGCAGCCCCCTGGGGCAGGGGGCTTCCTTGAACTATGGCTACACCTTC
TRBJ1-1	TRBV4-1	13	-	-	CASKQVMNTEAFF	TGCGCCAGCAAACAGGTTATGAACACTGAAGCTTTCTTT
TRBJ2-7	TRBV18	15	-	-	CASSPPVANVPEQYF	TGTGCCAGCTCACCACCAGTAGCCAACGTACCCGAGCAGTACTTC
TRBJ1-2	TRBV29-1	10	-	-	CSVRGGGYTF	TGCAGCGTTCGAGGCGGTGGCTACACCTTC
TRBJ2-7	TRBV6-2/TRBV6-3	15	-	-	CASSDSGLGRYEQYF	TGTGCCAGCAGTGATAGTGGGCTTGGGCGCTACGAGCAGTACTTC
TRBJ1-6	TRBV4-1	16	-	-	CASSQEVGRGDSPLHF	TGCGCCAGCAGCCAAGAGGTCGGCAGGGGCGATTCACCCCTCCACTTT
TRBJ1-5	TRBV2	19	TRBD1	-	CASSDSTGRTGTSNQPQHF	TGTGCCAGCAGTGACTCAACGGGTCGGACAGGAACTAGCAATCAGCCCCAGCATTTT
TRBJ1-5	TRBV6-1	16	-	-	CASSEDTGFSNQPQHF	TGTGCCAGCAGTGAAGACACAGGGTTTAGCAATCAGCCCCAGCATTTT
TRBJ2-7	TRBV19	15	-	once	CASSITLSNSYEQYF	TGTGCCAGTAGTATTACCCTCAGTAACTCCTACGAGCAGTACTTC
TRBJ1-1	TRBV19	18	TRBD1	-	CASSRYSGGPVMNTEAFF	TGTGCCAGTAGTAGGTACTCAGGGGGCCCGGTCATGAACACTGAAGCTTTCTTT
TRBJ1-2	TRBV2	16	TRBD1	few	CASSTEADRAKDGYTF	TGTGCCAGCAGCACCGAAGCGGACAGGGCTAAGGATGGCTACACCTTC
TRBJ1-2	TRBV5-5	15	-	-	CASSLLTNANYGYTF	TGTGCCAGCAGCTTGTTGACAAACGCTAACTATGGCTACACCTTC
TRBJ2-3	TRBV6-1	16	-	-	CASSEVPSGHPDTQYF	TGTGCCAGCAGTGAAGTGCCATCAGGGCACCCAGATACGCAGTATTTT
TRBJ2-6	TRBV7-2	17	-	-	CASSSRTPNSGANVLTF	TGTGCCAGCAGCTCTCGGACACCGAACTCTGGGGCCAACGTCCTGACTTTC
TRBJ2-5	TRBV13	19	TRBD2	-	CASSLDTEGLAGYQETQYF	TGTGCCAGCAGCTTAGATACAGAAGGACTAGCGGGGTACCAAGAGACCCAGTACTTC
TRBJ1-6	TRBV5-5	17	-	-	CASNLRQTRQGKSPLHF	TGTGCCAGCAACCTACGACAAACCCGGCAGGGGAAATCACCCCTCCACTTT
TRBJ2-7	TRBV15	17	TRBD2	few	CATSRDGASGLSYEQYF	TGTGCCACCAGCAGAGATGGCGCTAGCGGCCTCTCCTACGAGCAGTACTTC
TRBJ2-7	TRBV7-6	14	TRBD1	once	CASSLATGSHEQYF	TGTGCCAGCAGCTTAGCGACAGGGTCCCACGAGCAGTACTTC
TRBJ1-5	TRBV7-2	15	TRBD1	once	CASSSDRERSQPQHF	TGTGCCAGCAGCAGCGACAGGGAACGGTCTCAGCCCCAGCATTTT
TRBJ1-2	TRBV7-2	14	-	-	CASSQPQVRYGYTF	TGTGCCAGCAGCCAGCCCCAGGTTCGCTATGGCTACACCTTC
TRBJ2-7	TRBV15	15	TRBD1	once	CATSRVKGASNEQYF	TGTGCCACCAGCAGAGTAAAGGGGGCGAGTAACGAGCAGTACTTC
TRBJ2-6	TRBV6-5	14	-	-	CASSYLQEANVLTF	TGTGCCAGCAGTTACCTACAGGAGGCCAACGTCCTGACTTTC
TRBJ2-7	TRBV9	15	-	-	CASSVEGEGPYEQYF	TGTGCCAGCAGCGTAGAGGGAGAAGGGCCCTACGAGCAGTACTTC
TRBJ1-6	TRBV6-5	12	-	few	CATGTTDSPLHF	TGTGCCACAGGGACTACCGATTCACCCCTCCACTTT
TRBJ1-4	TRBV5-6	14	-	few	CASSLVSAREKLFF	TGTGCCAGCAGCTTGGTCTCAGCGAGGGAAAAACTGTTTTTT
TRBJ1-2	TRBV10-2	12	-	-	CASSGQLYGYTF	TGCGCCAGCAGTGGACAGTTATATGGCTACACCTTC
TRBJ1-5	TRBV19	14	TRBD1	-	CASSPDRAGQPQHF	TGTGCCAGTAGCCCAGACAGGGCAGGGCAGCCCCAGCATTTT
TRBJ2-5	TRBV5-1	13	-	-	CASSLSLEETQYF	TGCGCCAGCAGCTTGAGCTTGGAGGAGACCCAGTACTTC